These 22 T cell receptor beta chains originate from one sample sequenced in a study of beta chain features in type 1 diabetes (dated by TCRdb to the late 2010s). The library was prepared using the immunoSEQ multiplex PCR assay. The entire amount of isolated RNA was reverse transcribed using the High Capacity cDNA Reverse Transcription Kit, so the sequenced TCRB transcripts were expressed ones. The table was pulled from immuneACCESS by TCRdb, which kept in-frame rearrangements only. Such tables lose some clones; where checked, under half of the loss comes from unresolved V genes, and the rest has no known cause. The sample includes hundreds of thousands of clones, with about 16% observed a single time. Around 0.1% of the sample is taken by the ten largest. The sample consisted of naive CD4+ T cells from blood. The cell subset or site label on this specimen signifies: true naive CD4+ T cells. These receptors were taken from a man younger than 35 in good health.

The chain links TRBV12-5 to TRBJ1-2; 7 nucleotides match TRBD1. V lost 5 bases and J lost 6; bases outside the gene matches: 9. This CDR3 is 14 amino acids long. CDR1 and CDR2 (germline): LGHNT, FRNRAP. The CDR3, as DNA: TGTGCTAGTGGTCCGCGGTTAAGGGGGCATGGCTACACCTTC. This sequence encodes CASGPRLRGHGYTF.

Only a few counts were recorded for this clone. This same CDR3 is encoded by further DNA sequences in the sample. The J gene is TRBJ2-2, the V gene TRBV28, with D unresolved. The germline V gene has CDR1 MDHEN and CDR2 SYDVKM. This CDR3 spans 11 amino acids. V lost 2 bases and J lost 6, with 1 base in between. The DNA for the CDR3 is TGTGCCAGCAGTTTAGCCGGGGAGCTGTTTTTT. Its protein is CASSLAGELFF.

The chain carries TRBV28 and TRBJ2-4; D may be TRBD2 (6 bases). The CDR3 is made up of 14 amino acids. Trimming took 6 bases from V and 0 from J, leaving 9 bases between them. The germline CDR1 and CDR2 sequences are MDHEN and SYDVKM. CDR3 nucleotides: TGTGCCAGCAGGGATAGCGGAGCCAAAAACATTCAGTACTTC. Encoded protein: CASRDSGAKNIQYF. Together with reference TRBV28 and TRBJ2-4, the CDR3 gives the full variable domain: DVKVTQSSRYLVKRTGEKVFLECVQDMDHENMFWYRQDPGLGLRLIYFSYDVKMKEKGDIPEGYSVSREKKERFSLILESASTNQTSMYLCASRDSGAKNIQYFGAGTRLSVL.

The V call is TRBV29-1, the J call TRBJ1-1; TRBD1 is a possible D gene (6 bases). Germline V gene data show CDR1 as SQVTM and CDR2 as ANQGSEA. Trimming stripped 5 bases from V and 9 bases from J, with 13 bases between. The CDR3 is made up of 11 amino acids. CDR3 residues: CSVIFQGQAFF. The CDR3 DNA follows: TGCAGCGTTATATTCCAGGGGCAAGCTTTCTTT.

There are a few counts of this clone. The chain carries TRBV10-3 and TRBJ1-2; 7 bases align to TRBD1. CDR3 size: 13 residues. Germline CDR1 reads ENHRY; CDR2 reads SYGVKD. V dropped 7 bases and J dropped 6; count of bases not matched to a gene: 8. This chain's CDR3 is CAIIGNRGHGYTF. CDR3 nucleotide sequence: TGTGCCATCATAGGAAACAGGGGTCATGGCTACACCTTC.

CDR3 amino acids: CSVLAGAVHEQYF. CDR3 coding DNA: TGCAGCGTTTTAGCGGGGGCCGTCCACGAGCAGTACTTC. V and J are TRBV29-1 and TRBJ2-7, with 9 bases aligning to TRBD2. Trimming removed 5 bases from V and 5 bases from J; junction bases left unmatched: 7. Germline assignment: CDR1 SQVTM and CDR2 ANQGSEA. The CDR3 extends over 13 amino acids.

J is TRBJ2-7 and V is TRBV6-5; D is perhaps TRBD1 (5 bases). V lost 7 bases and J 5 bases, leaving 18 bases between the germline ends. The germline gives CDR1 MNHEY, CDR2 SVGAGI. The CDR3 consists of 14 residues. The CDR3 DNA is TGTGCCAGCACTCTTGGGGCAGGGTGGCACGAGCAGTACTTC. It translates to CASTLGAGWHEQYF.

CDR3 amino acids: CASSFGELGGNEQFF. The CDR3 DNA follows: TGTGCCAGCAGCTTTGGAGAGCTGGGTGGCAATGAGCAGTTCTTC. The V gene is TRBV7-3, the J gene TRBJ2-1, with unresolved D. V was pared by 3 bases and J by 6 bases, with 15 bases between. There are 15 residues in the CDR3. Germline loops: CDR1 SGHTA, CDR2 FQGTGA.

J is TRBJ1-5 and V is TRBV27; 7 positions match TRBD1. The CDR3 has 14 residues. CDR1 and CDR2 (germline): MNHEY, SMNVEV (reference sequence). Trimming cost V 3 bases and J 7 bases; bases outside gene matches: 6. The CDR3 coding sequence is TGTGCCAGCAGTTTTGGAGGGGGCAGGCAGCCCCAGCATTTT. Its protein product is CASSFGGGRQPQHF.

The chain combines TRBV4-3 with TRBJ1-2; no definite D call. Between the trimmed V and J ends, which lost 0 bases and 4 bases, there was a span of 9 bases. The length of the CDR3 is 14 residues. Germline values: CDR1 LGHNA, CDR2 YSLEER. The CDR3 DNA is TGCGCCAGCAGCCAAGATCCCAACTTCTATGGCTACACCTTC. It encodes CASSQDPNFYGYTF.

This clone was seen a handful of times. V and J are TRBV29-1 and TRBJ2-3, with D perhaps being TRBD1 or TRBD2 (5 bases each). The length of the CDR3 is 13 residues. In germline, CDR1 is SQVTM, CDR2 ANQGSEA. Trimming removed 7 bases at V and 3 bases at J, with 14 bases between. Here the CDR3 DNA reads TGCAGCGGCACACCGAGGGGAACAGATACGCAGTATTTT. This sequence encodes CSGTPRGTDTQYF.

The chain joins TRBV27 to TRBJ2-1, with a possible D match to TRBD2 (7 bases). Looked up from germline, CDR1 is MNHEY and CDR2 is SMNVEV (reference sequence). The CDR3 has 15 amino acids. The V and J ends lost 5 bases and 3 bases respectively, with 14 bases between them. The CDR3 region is CASSLRGAFYNEQFF. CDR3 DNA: TGTGCCAGCAGTCTTCGGGGGGCCTTCTACAATGAGCAGTTCTTC.

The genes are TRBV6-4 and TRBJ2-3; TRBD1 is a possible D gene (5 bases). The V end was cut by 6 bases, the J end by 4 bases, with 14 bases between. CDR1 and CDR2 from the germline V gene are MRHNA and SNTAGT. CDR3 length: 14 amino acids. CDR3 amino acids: CASRAQGFADTQYF. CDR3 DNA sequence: TGTGCCAGCAGAGCTCAGGGTTTTGCAGATACGCAGTATTTT.

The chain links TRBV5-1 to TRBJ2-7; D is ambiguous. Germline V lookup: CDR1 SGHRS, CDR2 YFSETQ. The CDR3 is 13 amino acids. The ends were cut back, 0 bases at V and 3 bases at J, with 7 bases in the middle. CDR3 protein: CASSLGISYEQYF. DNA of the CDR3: TGCGCCAGCAGCTTGGGAATTAGCTACGAGCAGTACTTC.

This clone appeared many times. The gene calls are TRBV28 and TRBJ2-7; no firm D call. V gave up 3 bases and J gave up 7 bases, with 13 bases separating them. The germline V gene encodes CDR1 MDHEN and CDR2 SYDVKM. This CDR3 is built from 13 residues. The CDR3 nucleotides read TGTGCCAGCAGTTTGGCCCCCCGGCGGGAGCAGTACTTC. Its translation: CASSLAPRREQYF.

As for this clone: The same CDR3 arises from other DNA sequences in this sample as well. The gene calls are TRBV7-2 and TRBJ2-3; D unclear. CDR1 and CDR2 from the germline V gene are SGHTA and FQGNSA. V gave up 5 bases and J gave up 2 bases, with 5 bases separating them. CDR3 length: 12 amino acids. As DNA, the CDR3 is TGTGCCAGCAGCCTGGACACAGATACGCAGTATTTT. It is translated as CASSLDTDTQYF.

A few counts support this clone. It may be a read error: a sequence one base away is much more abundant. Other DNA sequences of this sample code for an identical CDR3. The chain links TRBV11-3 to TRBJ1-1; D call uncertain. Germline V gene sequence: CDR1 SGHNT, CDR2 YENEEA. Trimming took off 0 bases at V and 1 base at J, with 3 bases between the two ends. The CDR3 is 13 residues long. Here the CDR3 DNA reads TGTGCCAGCAGCTTAGAGGGGAACACTGAAGCTTTCTTT. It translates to CASSLEGNTEAFF.

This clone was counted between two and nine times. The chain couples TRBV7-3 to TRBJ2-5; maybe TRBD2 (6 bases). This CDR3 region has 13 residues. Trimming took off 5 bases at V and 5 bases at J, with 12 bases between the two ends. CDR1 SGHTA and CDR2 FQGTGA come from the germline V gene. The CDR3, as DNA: TGTGCCAGCAGCCGCGGGACGGGTGAGACCCAGTACTTC. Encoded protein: CASSRGTGETQYF.

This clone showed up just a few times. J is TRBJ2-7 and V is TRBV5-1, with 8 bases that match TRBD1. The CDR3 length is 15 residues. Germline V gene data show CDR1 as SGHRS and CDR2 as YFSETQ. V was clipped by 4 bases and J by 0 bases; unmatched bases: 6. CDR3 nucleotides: TGCGCCAGCAGCACGTGGACAGGGAGCTCCTACGAGCAGTACTTC. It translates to CASSTWTGSSYEQYF.

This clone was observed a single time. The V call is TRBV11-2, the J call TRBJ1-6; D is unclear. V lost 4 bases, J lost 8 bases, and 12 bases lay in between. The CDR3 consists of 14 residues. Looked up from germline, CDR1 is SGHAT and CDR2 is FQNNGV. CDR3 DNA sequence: TGTGCCAGCAGCTCAGACCTATGGGATTCACCCCTCCACTTT. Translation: CASSSDLWDSPLHF.

CDR3 loop: CASGTNANNEQFF. CDR3 coding DNA: TGTGCCAGCGGGACAAACGCCAACAATGAGCAGTTCTTC. The chain is built from TRBV2 and TRBJ2-1, with a tentative D call TRBD1 (6 bases). The CDR3 has 13 amino acids. V was cut by 8 bases and J by 5 bases, with 13 bases left in between. CDR1 is SNHLY, CDR2 FYNNEI, per germline.

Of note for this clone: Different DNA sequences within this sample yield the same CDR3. CDR3 nucleotide sequence: TGTGCCAGCAGCGTCCAGGGCGCGAACACTGAAGCTTTCTTT. Amino acids: CASSVQGANTEAFF. The chain couples TRBV9 to TRBJ1-1; perhaps TRBD1 as D (5 bases). Germline V lookup: CDR1 SGDLS, CDR2 YYNGEE. Trimming pared 2 bases from V and 1 base from J, leaving 9 bases between. This CDR3 region has 14 residues.